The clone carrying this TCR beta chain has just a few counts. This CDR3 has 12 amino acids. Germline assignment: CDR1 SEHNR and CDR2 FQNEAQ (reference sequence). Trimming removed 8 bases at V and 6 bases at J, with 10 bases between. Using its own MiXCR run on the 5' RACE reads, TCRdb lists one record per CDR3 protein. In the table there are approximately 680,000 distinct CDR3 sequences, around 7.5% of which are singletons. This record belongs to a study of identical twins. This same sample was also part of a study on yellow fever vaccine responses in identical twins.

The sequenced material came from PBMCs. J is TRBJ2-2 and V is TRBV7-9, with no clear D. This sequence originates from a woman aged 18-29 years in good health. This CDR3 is CASASSPGELFF. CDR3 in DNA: TGTGCCAGCGCCTCCTCCCCCGGGGAGCTGTTTTTT.